The source of this T cell receptor beta chain is a study of blood T cells in healthy people across ages. Turning to this clonotype: The antigen is undetermined.

Sample-barcoded 5' priming and a J-beta primer mix drove a second PCR of roughly 7 to 11 cycles. No fewer than 3 million CDR3-containing paired-end reads came from each sample. One entry per CDR3 protein, called by TCRdb with MiXCR from the 5' RACE reads. The sample has about a million distinct CDR3 sequences, around 48% seen once. Overall study findings and caveats: Diversity of TCR beta per million T cells declined in a roughly linear way with age. More naive CD4+ cells and higher diversity were found in long-lived than in aged donors.

Samples each yielded at least 6 micrograms of total RNA. The sample was blood. This receptor was identified in a man aged 25-40 years in good health.

The CDR3 reads CASSPHGTGRAFF. The CDR3 coding sequence is TGTGCCAGCAGCCCCCATGGGACAGGGAGAGCTTTCTTT. The rearrangement uses TRBV7-2 and TRBJ1-1; TRBD1 matches at 9 bases. Germline assignment: CDR1 SGHTA and CDR2 FQGNSA. Unmatched junction bases numbered 8, after V lost 5 bases and J lost 10 bases. There are 13 residues in the CDR3.